This TCR beta chain stems from a study of blood T cell repertoires in COVID-19. About the research overall: Collection of acute and convalescent COVID-19 samples took place in the United States, Italy and Spain.

In Seattle, patients joined the study during active infection and were tracked longitudinally. TCRdb's copy holds only in-frame clones and misses some; the assay was immunoSEQ multiplex PCR. Of 270,000 or so clones listed, 80% to 90% are singletons. The source material was peripheral blood. The receptor was derived from a woman younger than 45 with COVID-19, enrolled during active disease.

CDR3 loop: CASSLVGGGNPYEQYF. The CDR3, as DNA: TGTGCCAGCAGCTTGGTCGGCGGGGGGAATCCCTACGAGCAGTACTTC. The chain has TRBV5-6 and TRBJ2-7, with 8 bases aligning to TRBD2. Germline trimming cut 0 bases from V and 2 bases from J; bases unmatched to any gene: 7. The CDR3 covers 16 residues. Germline CDR1 reads SGHDT; CDR2 reads YYEEEE.